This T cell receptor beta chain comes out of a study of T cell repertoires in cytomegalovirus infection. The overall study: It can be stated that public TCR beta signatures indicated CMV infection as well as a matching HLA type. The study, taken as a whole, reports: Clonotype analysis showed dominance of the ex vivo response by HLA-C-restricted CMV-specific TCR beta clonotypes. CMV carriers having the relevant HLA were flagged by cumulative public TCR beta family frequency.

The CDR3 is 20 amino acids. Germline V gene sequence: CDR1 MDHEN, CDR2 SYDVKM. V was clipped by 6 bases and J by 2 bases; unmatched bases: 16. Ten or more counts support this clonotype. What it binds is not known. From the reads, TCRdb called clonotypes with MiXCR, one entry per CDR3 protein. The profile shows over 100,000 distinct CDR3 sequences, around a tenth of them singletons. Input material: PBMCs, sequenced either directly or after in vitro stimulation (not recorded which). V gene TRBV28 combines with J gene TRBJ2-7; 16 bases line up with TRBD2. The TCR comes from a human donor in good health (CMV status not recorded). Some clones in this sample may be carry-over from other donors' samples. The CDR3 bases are TGTGCCAGCAGCCGACCCCTCTCCACCGGGACTAGCGGGAGGGCCTACGAGCAGTACTTC. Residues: CASSRPLSTGTSGRAYEQYF.